This T cell receptor (beta chain) was sequenced during a study of shared T cell receptors in the human thymus. Sequenced by immunoSEQ multiplex PCR; TCRdb stores in-frame clones only, minus some. Among hundreds of thousands of clones listed, more than 75% were seen once. This sample was also put to use in a study of human thymus T cells. That paper notes: Highly overlapping thymic repertoires among unrelated individuals were reported in related research.

Material for sequencing was thymocytes. The TCR originated in a boy younger than two with a congenital heart defect.

CDR3 nucleotide sequence: TGTGCCAGCAGTTCACTCCACACTGAAGCTTTCTTT. Its protein product is CASSSLHTEAFF. The J gene is TRBJ1-1, the V gene TRBV28; no firm D call. The CDR3 runs to 12 residues. In germline, CDR1 is MDHEN, CDR2 SYDVKM. V lost 4 bases and J lost 3, with 6 bases in between. The variable domain in full, completed from reference TRBV28 and TRBJ1-1, reads DVKVTQSSRYLVKRTGEKVFLECVQDMDHENMFWYRQDPGLGLRLIYFSYDVKMKEKGDIPEGYSVSREKKERFSLILESASTNQTSMYLCASSSLHTEAFFGQGTRLTVV.